The TCR beta chain described here comes from a study of CD8+ T cells in alopecia areata. Isolated RNA was reverse transcribed into cDNA used as the sequencing template. Repertoires were generated with immunoSEQ multiplex PCR, while TCRdb's copy carries only in-frame clones and drops some. In the table there are some 170,000 clones, 50% to 60% of which are singletons. Trimming stripped 7 bases from V and 4 bases from J, with 13 bases between. Germline V gene data show CDR1 as SQVTM and CDR2 as ANQGSEA. The CDR3 covers 12 residues. The material sequenced was CD4+ T cells sorted from blood, taken at week 0. The chain combines TRBV29-1 with TRBJ2-5; TRBD2 might be the D (5 bases). The sequence came from a human donor with alopecia areata. This chain's CDR3 is CSADFEGETQYF. The CDR3 DNA reads as TGCAGCGCAGATTTTGAGGGAGAGACCCAGTACTTC.